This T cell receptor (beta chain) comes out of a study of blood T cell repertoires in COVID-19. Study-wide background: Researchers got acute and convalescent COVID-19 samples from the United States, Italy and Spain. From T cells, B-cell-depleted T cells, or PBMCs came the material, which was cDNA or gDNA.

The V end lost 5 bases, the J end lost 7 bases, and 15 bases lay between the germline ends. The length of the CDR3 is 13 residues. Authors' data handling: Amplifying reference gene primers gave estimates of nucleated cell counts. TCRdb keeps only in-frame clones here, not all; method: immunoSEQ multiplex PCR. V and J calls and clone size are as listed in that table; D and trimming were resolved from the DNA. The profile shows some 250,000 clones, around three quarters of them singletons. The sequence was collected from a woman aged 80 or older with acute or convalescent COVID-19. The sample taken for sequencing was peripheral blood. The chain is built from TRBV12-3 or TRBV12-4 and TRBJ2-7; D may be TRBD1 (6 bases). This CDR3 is CASSPGQFYEQYF. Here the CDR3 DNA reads TGTGCCAGCAGTCCCGGACAGTTCTATGAGCAGTACTTC.